The rows below give T cell receptor beta chains drawn from one sample of a study of T cells after yellow fever vaccination. TCRdb ran MiXCR on the 5' RACE reads and lists one entry per CDR3 protein. Counted here are 250,000 or so distinct CDR3 sequences, 3.6% occurring once; the ten biggest clones make up under 20%. Sequences were derived from PBMCs, sampled 15 days after the yellow fever booster vaccination. These receptors were obtained from a man younger than 30 who received the YFV17D yellow fever vaccine. Both conserved end residues are part of each CDR3. The order of the fields is V gene, J gene, D gene, CDR3 length, clone size, CDR3 DNA, CDR3 protein. The D gene is left open where the match is weak. Clone size is stated in some rows and not others, as once, few, many or a class when expanded.

>TRBV24-1|TRBJ2-2|-|15|many
TGTGCCACCAGTGAGAGGGGGGGCCGGACCGGGGAGCTGTTTTTT
CATSERGGRTGELFF
>TRBV2|TRBJ2-4|-|13|few
TGTGCCAGCAATCAGGACACTGAAAACATTCAGTACTTC
CASNQDTENIQYF
>TRBV6-2/TRBV6-3|TRBJ1-1|TRBD1|15|many
TGTGCCAGCAGCCCGAACAGGGGTCCGAACACTGAAGCTTTCTTT
CASSPNRGPNTEAFF
>TRBV12-3/TRBV12-4|TRBJ1-3|-|15|many
TGTGCCAACCACGGACCGGAAGACTCTGGAAACACCATATATTTT
CANHGPEDSGNTIYF
>TRBV5-1|TRBJ2-7|-|14|many
TGCGCCAGCAGCTCCAGGGAACTCGGCTACGAGCAGTACTTC
CASSSRELGYEQYF
>TRBV20-1|TRBJ1-2|-|14|many
TGCAGTGCCCTTCCGGACCAGAGAGGCTATGGCTACACCTTC
CSALPDQRGYGYTF
>TRBV7-2|TRBJ2-7|-|17|many
TGTGCCAGCAGCTTACCTGAGCGAGGGGGGCATGACTACGAGCAGTACTTC
CASSLPERGGHDYEQYF
>TRBV6-1|TRBJ1-5|-|13|many
TGTGCCAGCCTCGTTAGACCCGGGCAGCCCCAGCATTTT
CASLVRPGQPQHF
>TRBV7-2|TRBJ1-1|-|15|many
TGTGCCAGCAGCTTCTCGGGGGCCGGGGACACTGAAGCTTTCTTT
CASSFSGAGDTEAFF
>TRBV7-2|TRBJ2-2|TRBD1|16|many
TGTGCCAGCAGCTTGGCAGGGACAGGGGGCACCGGGGAGCTGTTTTTT
CASSLAGTGGTGELFF
>TRBV5-1|TRBJ2-7|-|16|many
TGCGCCAGCAGCTCCGTTTCTGGGTTCCGGGCCTACGAGCAGTACTTC
CASSSVSGFRAYEQYF
>TRBV4-3|TRBJ2-3|-|17|many
TGCGCCAGCAGCCAGACCCCCGGGGTAATTAGCACAGATACGCAGTATTTT
CASSQTPGVISTDTQYF
>TRBV7-3|TRBJ2-1|-|12|many
TGTGCCAGCAGTTCACAGGGCTATGAGCAGTTCTTC
CASSSQGYEQFF
>TRBV14|TRBJ2-5|-|13|-
TGTGCCAGCAGCCAAGATATGGGAGAGACCCAGTACTTC
CASSQDMGETQYF
>TRBV7-2|TRBJ1-2|-|15|few
TGTGCCAGCAGCTGGGCGACCGGCCAAACTATTAGCTACACCTTC
CASSWATGQTISYTF
>TRBV5-4|TRBJ2-1|-|13|many
TGTGCCAGCGGGCCAAGAACAGGCGATGAGCAGTTCTTC
CASGPRTGDEQFF
>TRBV7-2|TRBJ2-5|TRBD2|16|many
TGTGCCAGCAGCTTACTCGCGGGGGGGGCCGGAGAGACCCAGTACTTC
CASSLLAGGAGETQYF
>TRBV29-1|TRBJ2-1|-|12|many
TGCAGCGTTGCAGGATCCTACAATGAGCAGTTCTTC
CSVAGSYNEQFF
>TRBV7-2|TRBJ2-2|-|14|few
TGTGCCAGCAGCTTTGCTAGGCGGGCCGGGGAGCTGTTTTTT
CASSFARRAGELFF
>TRBV29-1|TRBJ1-5|-|12|many
TGCAGCGTCGGGGGACTCAATCAGCCCCAGCATTTT
CSVGGLNQPQHF
>TRBV6-6|TRBJ1-5|-|15|-
TGTGCCAGCAGTCAATACAGGGTACCGGATCAGCCCCAGCATTTT
CASSQYRVPDQPQHF
>TRBV7-2|TRBJ2-1|TRBD2|15|many
TGTGCCAGCAGCTATCGACTAGCAGGATACAATGAGCAGTTCTTC
CASSYRLAGYNEQFF
>TRBV11-3|TRBJ2-1|-|14|many
TGTGCCAGCAGCTTAGACCCCGATGACAATGAGCAGTTCTTC
CASSLDPDDNEQFF
>TRBV7-2|TRBJ1-2|-|13|many
TGTGCCAGCAGCTTAGGAGCGGGGTATGGCTACACCTTC
CASSLGAGYGYTF
>TRBV5-1|TRBJ1-6|-|13|many
TGCGCCAGCAGCGTCAATAGCGGTTCACCCCTCCACTTT
CASSVNSGSPLHF
>TRBV7-3|TRBJ2-7|-|18|many
TGTGCCAGCAGACCCAAAAACCCCCCCTTACTCTTCCTCTACGAGCAGTACTTC
CASRPKNPPLLFLYEQYF
>TRBV6-6|TRBJ2-3|-|11|many
TGTGCCAGCAGCCCGAGAGATACGCAGTATTTT
CASSPRDTQYF
>TRBV6-2/TRBV6-3|TRBJ2-2|-|16|many
TGTGCCAGCAGTTACCGCCGGGCCGGCGGGGCCGGGGAGCTGTTTTTT
CASSYRRAGGAGELFF
>TRBV29-1|TRBJ1-1|TRBD1|13|many
TGCAGCGTGGGACAGACAAAGAACACTGAAGCTTTCTTT
CSVGQTKNTEAFF
>TRBV12-3/TRBV12-4|TRBJ1-5|-|12|many
TGTGCCAGCAGTTTGGAAGGACAGCCCCAGCATTTT
CASSLEGQPQHF
>TRBV7-2|TRBJ2-2|-|16|many
TGTGCCAGCAGCTGGGATACACTAGTGTACACCGGGGAGCTGTTTTTT
CASSWDTLVYTGELFF
>TRBV4-1|TRBJ1-5|-|16|many
TGCGCCAGCAGCCAAGAATTCAGTGCGGGGTATCAGCCCCAGCATTTT
CASSQEFSAGYQPQHF
>TRBV28|TRBJ2-5|TRBD2|15|many
TGTGCCAGCAGTTTGCTAGCGGGGGTCTCCGGGACCCAGTACTTC
CASSLLAGVSGTQYF
>TRBV15|TRBJ2-5|-|15|many
TGTGCCACCAGCAGGCGAGGGGATGAAGGAGAGACCCAGTACTTC
CATSRRGDEGETQYF
>TRBV4-3|TRBJ1-2|-|17|many
TGCGCCAGCAGCCAAGCCCGGGGGGGATACAGTAACTATGGCTACACCTTC
CASSQARGGYSNYGYTF
>TRBV7-2|TRBJ1-6|-|18|many
TGTGCCAGCAGCTTAAACAATCAGTTCCGGGCCGCAATTTCACCCCTCCACTTT
CASSLNNQFRAAISPLHF
>TRBV5-1|TRBJ1-2|TRBD1|14|many
TGCGCCAGCAGCGCCCGACAGGGGAGATCTGGCTACACCTTC
CASSARQGRSGYTF
>TRBV25-1|TRBJ1-1|-|15|many
TGTGCCACCTCTGGGAAAAGGCAGGGTGGTACTGAAGCTTTCTTT
CATSGKRQGGTEAFF
>TRBV10-3|TRBJ2-5|-|14|many
TGTGCCATCGCGTATCTCTTGGGCCAAGAGACCCAGTACTTC
CAIAYLLGQETQYF
>TRBV6-2/TRBV6-3|TRBJ1-1|-|16|many
TGTGCCAGCAGCTCCCATGCGACTGCTTATTACACTGAAGCTTTCTTT
CASSSHATAYYTEAFF
>TRBV6-2/TRBV6-3|TRBJ1-1|TRBD1|15|many
TGTGCCAGCAGTAAGGGGACAGGGAAGAACACTGAAGCTTTCTTT
CASSKGTGKNTEAFF
>TRBV29-1|TRBJ2-3|-|12|many
TGCAGCGCCGGGGGACTCACAGATACGCAGTATTTT
CSAGGLTDTQYF
>TRBV25-1|TRBJ1-2|-|13|many
TGTGCCAGCCTAGGATATCCCGCGGGTGGCTACACCTTC
CASLGYPAGGYTF
>TRBV6-5|TRBJ2-2|-|14|many
TGTGCCAGCAGTTACTCTCAGTACACCGGGGAGCTGTTTTTT
CASSYSQYTGELFF
>TRBV25-1|TRBJ1-5|TRBD1|15|many
TGTGCCAGCAGTGGGCAGGGGGCTAGCAATCAGCCCCAGCATTTT
CASSGQGASNQPQHF
>TRBV29-1|TRBJ1-5|-|14|many
TGCAGCGTTGCGTTCGGAGGGGGGAATCAGCCCCAGCATTTT
CSVAFGGGNQPQHF
>TRBV29-1|TRBJ1-1|-|12|many
TGCAGCGTTGGAAAGGGGGGCACTGAAGCTTTCTTT
CSVGKGGTEAFF
>TRBV7-7|TRBJ2-5|-|14|-
TGTGCTAGCAGCTTCAGCGGGCAAAAGTCAACCCAGTACTTC
CASSFSGQKSTQYF
>TRBV7-2|TRBJ1-1|-|12|many
TGTGCCAGCAGCTTATATTTCTCTGAAGCTTTCTTT
CASSLYFSEAFF
>TRBV5-1|TRBJ2-3|-|16|many
TGCGCCAGCAGCTTGGGGGGAATGACTAGCACAGATACGCAGTATTTT
CASSLGGMTSTDTQYF
>TRBV3-1|TRBJ2-7|-|13|many
TGTGCCAGCAGCCCTTGGCAGGCCTACGAGCAGTACTTC
CASSPWQAYEQYF
>TRBV7-9|TRBJ1-2|-|15|many
TGTGCCAGCAGCTTAGCGTCCGGGACCAACTATGGCTACACCTTC
CASSLASGTNYGYTF
>TRBV18|TRBJ1-1|-|18|many
TGTGCCAGCTCGCGCACCATAGCTTTGGGGGCAGCGAACACTGAAGCTTTCTTT
CASSRTIALGAANTEAFF
>TRBV5-1|TRBJ2-1|-|17|-
TGCGCCAGCAGCTTCCCGCCGACAGGTCGGACCTACAATGAGCAGTTCTTC
CASSFPPTGRTYNEQFF
>TRBV12-3/TRBV12-4|TRBJ1-1|TRBD1|14|many
TGTGCCAGCAGTACCTGGACAGGGAACACTGAAGCTTTCTTT
CASSTWTGNTEAFF
>TRBV6-2/TRBV6-3|TRBJ2-5|-|12|few
TGTGCCAGCACAACCAGGGCGGAGACCCAGTACTTC
CASTTRAETQYF
>TRBV6-5|TRBJ2-1|-|15|many
TGTGCCAGCAGTTACCGGGGGAACTCCTACAATGAGCAGTTCTTC
CASSYRGNSYNEQFF
>TRBV5-1|TRBJ2-5|TRBD1|16|many
TGCGCCAGCAGCTTGGACGTGACAGGGGGCTGGGAGACCCAGTACTTC
CASSLDVTGGWETQYF